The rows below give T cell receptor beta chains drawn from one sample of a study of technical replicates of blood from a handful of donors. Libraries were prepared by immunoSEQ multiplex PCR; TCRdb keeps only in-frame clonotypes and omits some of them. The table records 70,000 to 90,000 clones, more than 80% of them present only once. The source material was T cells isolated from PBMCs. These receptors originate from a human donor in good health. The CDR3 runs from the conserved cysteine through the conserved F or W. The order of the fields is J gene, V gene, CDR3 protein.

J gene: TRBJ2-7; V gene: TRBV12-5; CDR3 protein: CASGPQTYEQYF
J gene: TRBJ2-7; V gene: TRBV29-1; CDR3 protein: CSAGTGGLEQYF
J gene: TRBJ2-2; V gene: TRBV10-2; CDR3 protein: CASSEPHRRGTSGMENTGELFF
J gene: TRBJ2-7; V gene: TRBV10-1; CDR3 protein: CASSESLGRNEQYF
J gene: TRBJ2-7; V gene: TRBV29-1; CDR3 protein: CSAKMRSLPYEQYF
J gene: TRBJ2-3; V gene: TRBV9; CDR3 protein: CASSAMSTDTQYF
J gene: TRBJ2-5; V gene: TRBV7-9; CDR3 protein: CASSFGPGTGGARTQYF
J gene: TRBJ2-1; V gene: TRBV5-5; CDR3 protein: CASSPTPSGGSSYNEQFF
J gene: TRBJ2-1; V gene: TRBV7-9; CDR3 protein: CASSLGGLAGGPEQFF
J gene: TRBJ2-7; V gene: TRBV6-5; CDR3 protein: CASSSLASGDYEQYF
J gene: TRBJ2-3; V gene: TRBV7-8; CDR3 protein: CASSLRVTGGTDTQYF
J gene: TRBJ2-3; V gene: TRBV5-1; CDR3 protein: CASSLWSGRPGKDTQYF
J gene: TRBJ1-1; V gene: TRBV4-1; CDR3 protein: CASSTGRGRGDTEAFF
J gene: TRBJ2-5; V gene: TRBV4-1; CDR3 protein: CASSQGLLATSPQETQYF
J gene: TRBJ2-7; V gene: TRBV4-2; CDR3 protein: CASSQEAKRGSYEQYF
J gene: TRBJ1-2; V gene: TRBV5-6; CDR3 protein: CASSPKDRDNYGYTF
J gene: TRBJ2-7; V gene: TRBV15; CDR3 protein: CATSRVGPGTGVYYEQYF
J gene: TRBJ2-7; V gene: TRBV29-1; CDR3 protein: CSVEDGTGRNEQYF
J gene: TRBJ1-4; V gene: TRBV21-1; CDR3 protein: CASSKDPTRGREKLFF
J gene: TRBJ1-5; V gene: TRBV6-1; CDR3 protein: CASSGRHSQPQHF
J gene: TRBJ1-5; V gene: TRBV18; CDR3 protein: CASSAPSGGSNQPQHF
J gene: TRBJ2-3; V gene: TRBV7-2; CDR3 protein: CASSPGLQGDTQYF
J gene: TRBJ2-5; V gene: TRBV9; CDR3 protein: CASSPSSGGGETQYF
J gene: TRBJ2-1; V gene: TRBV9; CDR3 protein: CASSVDSSGGTSSYNEQFF
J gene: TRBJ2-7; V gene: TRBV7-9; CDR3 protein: CASIGGPTYEQYF
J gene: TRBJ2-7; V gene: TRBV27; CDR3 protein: CASGKTGEGRTLPYEQYF
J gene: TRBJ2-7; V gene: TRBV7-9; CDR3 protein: CASSFTSGASYEQYF
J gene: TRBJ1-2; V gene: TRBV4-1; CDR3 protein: CASSPNQGRYGYTF
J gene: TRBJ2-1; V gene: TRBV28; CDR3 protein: CASASSYNEQFF
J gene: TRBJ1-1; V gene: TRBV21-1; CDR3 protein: CASSNGLWQAPYGNTEAFF
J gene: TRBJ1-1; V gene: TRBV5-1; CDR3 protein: CASSAQQDTEAFF
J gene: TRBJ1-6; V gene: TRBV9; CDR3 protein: CASSVGGNSYNSPLHF
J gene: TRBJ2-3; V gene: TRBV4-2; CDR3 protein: CASSSLGTQEVTDTQYF
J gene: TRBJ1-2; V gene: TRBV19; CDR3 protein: CASDHSGTANYGYTF
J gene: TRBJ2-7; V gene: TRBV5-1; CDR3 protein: CASSLPSGGSYEQYF
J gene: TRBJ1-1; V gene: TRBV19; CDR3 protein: CASSMGLHTEAFF
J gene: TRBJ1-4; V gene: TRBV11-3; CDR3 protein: CASSAVGTATNEKLFF